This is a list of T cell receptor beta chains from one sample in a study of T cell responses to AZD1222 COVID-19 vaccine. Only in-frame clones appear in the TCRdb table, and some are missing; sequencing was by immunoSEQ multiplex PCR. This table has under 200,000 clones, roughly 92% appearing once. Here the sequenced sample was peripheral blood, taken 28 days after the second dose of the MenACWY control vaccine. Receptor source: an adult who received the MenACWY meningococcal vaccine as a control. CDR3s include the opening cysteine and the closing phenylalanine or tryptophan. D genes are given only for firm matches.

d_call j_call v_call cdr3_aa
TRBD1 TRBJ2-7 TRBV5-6 CASSLGVGQGRIYEQYF
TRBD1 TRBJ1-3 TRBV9 CASSALSGQSSGNTIYF
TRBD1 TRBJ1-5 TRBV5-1 CASSLGDSYNQPQHF
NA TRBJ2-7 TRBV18 CASSPGSGEQYF
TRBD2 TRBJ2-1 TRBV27 CASSSRTSGSPSGRNEQFF
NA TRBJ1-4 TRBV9 CASSARQNPNEKLFF
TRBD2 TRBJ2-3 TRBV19 CASSMRLTSGTADTQYF
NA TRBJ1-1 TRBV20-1 CSASPRAQGFTEAFF
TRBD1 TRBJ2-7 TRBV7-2 CASSLDRPTAHQQYF
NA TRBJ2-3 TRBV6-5 CATLPPDTQYF
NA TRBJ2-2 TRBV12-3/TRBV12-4 CASSYRVTGELFF
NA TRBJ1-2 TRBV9 CASSASGGGGGYTF
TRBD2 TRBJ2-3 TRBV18 CASSPLGRADTQYF
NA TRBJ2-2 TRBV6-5 CASTSLGANTGELFF
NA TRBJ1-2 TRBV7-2 CASSLADYGYTF
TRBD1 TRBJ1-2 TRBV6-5 CAGQGKGQAIYGYTF
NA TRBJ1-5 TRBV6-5 CASSSSDPNQPQHF
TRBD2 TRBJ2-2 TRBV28 CASVRGLAATGELFF
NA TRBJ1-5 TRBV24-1 CATSVSNQPQHF
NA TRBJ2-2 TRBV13 CASSLGLTGPNTGELFF
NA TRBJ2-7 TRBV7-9 CASSSRDEQYF
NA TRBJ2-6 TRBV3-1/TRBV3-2 CASSQEPGANVLTF
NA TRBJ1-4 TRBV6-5 CASRRDVGIEKLFF
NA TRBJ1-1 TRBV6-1 CASSEQGGGNTEAFF
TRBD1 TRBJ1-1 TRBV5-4 CASSPGQGPGGEAFF
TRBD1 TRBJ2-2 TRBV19 CASSIPARQGNTGELFF
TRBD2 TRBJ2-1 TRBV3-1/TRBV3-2 CASSQTGGPGEQFF
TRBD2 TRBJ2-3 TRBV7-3 CASSSSGMSDTQYF
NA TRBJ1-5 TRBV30 CAWSPSEQPQHF
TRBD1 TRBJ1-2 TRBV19 CASSASQGRNYGYTF
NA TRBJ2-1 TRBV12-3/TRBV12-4 CASSPRHDEQFF
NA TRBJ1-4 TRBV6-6 CASSYGGTNEKLFF
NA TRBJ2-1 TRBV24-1 CATSDRGQDEQFF
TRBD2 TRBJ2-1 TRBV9 CASSAGTSGSGEQFF
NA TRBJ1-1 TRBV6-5 CASRRDTEAFF
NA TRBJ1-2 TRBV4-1 CASSPVGGYGYTF
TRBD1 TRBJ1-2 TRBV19 CASMGTEANYGYTF
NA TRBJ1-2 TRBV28 CASSLGGGPNYGYTF
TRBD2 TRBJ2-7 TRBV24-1 CATSDLAGGVYEQYF
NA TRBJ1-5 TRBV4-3 CASSQDVGSHQPQHF
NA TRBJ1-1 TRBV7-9 CASSFSATEAFF
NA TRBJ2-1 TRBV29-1 CSVVPYNEQFF
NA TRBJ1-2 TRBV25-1 CASSDIIGQNGYTF
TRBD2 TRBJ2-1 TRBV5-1 CASSSTSGSYNEQFF
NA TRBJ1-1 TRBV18 CASSPPTGRSTEAFF
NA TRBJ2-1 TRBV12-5 CASGLGIEQFF
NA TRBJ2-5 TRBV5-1 CASSLAGGGETQYF